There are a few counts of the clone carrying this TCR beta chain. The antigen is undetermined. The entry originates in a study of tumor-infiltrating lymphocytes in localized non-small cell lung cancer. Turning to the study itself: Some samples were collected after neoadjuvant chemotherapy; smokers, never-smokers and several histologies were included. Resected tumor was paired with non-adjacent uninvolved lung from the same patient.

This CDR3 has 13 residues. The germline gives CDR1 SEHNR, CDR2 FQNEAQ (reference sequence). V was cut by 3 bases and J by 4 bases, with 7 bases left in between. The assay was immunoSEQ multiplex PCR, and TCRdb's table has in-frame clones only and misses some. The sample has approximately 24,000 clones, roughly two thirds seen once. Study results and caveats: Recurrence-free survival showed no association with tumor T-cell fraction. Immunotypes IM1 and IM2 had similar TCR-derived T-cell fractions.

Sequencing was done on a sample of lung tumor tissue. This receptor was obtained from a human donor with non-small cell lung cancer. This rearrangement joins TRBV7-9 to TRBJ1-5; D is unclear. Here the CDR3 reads CASSLETNQPQHF. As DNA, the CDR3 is TGTGCCAGCAGCTTGGAGACAAATCAGCCCCAGCATTTT.